These 15 T cell receptor beta chains share one sample of origin, sequenced in a study of shared clonotypes between healthy human individuals. The data were produced by immunoSEQ multiplex PCR, yet TCRdb's version contains in-frame clones alone and is incomplete. The table records 980,000 or so clones, around three quarters of them present only once. Sample: memory CD4+ T cells sorted from blood. Noted subset: CD45RA-negative fraction. The source of these receptors is a man in his late teens or twenties in good health.

This clone appeared a few times. This rearrangement joins TRBV25-1 to TRBJ2-7; tentatively, D is TRBD1 (6 bases). The CDR3 has 15 residues. Germline loops: CDR1 MGHDK, CDR2 SYGVNS. With 5 bases removed from V and 6 bases from J, the gap between germline ends came to 20 bases. The CDR3: CASSRTGQQLIEQYF. DNA for the CDR3: TGTGCCAGCAGTCGAACAGGACAGCAATTAATCGAGCAGTACTTC.

J is TRBJ1-2 and V is TRBV2; D gene unclear. Germline V gene sequence: CDR1 SNHLY, CDR2 FYNNEI. With 2 bases removed from V and 0 bases from J, the gap between germline ends came to 19 bases. This CDR3 is 18 amino acids long. The CDR3 is CASSEWQPSGRANYGYTF. The DNA of the CDR3 is TGTGCCAGCAGTGAATGGCAGCCCAGCGGACGAGCTAACTATGGCTACACCTTC.

The chain couples TRBV6-5 to TRBJ1-6, with 7 bases aligning to TRBD1. Unmatched junction bases numbered 9, after V lost 1 base and J lost 9 bases. In germline, CDR1 is MNHEY, CDR2 SVGAGI. The CDR3 runs to 16 residues. The CDR3, as DNA: TGTGCCAGCAGTTACTTGGCCGAGACAGGGACTTCACCCCTCCACTTT. Its translation: CASSYLAETGTSPLHF.

This chain links TRBV2 with TRBJ1-2; weak D call: TRBD1 (5 bases). The ends were cut back, 2 bases at V and 4 bases at J, with 17 bases in the middle. The CDR3 is 16 residues long. Germline V gene sequence: CDR1 SNHLY, CDR2 FYNNEI. The chain's CDR3 is CASSEPGQRPAYGYTF. CDR3 bases: TGTGCCAGCAGTGAACCCGGACAACGACCCGCCTATGGCTACACCTTC.

This clone appeared a few times. J is TRBJ1-4 and V is TRBV4-3; 8 bases fit TRBD1. The CDR3 has 16 residues. Germline-derived CDR1 and CDR2 are LGHNA and YSLEER. V lost 3 bases to trimming and J lost 8 bases; unmatched junction nucleotides: 11. For the CDR3, the DNA is TGCGCCAGCAGCCAGGGGACAGGTCTAAGCGAGGAAAAACTGTTTTTT. This gives the protein CASSQGTGLSEEKLFF.

V is TRBV5-1 and J is TRBJ1-6, with D unclear. Germline CDR1 is SGHRS and CDR2 is YFSETQ. Trimming stripped 3 bases from V and 5 bases from J, with 21 bases between. The CDR3 is 18 residues long. The CDR3, as DNA: TGCGCCAGCAGCTACAAGGGTTTGCTCCGGGAGCATAATTCACCCCTCCACTTT. Translated, it gives CASSYKGLLREHNSPLHF.

The chain is built from TRBV18 and TRBJ1-1; TRBD1 aligns across 8 bases. Germline CDR1 KGHSH, CDR2 LQKENI. The trim removed 6 bases at V and 4 bases at J, leaving 4 bases unmatched. CDR3 size: 13 residues. The CDR3 nucleotides read TGTGCCAGCTCGCAGGGGGCGGTCACTGAAGCTTTCTTT. This gives the protein CASSQGAVTEAFF.

The chain joins TRBV4-2 to TRBJ2-3, with 7 bases that match TRBD2. The ends lost 0 bases at V and 2 bases at J; junction bases unmatched: 8. Germline CDR1 LGHNA, CDR2 YNFKEQ. The CDR3 is 17 amino acids. The CDR3 coding sequence is TGTGCCAGCAGCCAAGATGCCCGCGGGGGATCCACAGATACGCAGTATTTT. This encodes CASSQDARGGSTDTQYF.

The rearrangement links TRBV4-1 to TRBJ2-7, with TRBD1 matching 10 bases. Germline V gene sequence: CDR1 MGHRA, CDR2 YSYEKL. Trimming cost V 4 bases and J 1 base; bases outside gene matches: 4. This CDR3 is 15 amino acids long. Written as DNA, the CDR3 is TGCGCCAGCAGCCGTGGGACAGGGGTGTCCTACGAGCAGTACTTC. Translating it yields CASSRGTGVSYEQYF.

J is TRBJ2-1 and V is TRBV27, with D perhaps matching TRBD1 or TRBD2 (5 bases each). Looked up from germline, CDR1 is MNHEY and CDR2 is SMNVEV (reference sequence). Deletions cut 6 bases from V and 7 bases from J, with 19 bases between. This CDR3 has 15 amino acids. The CDR3 reads CASSTGGTGINEQFF. CDR3 sequence (DNA): TGTGCCAGCAGCACAGGTGGGACCGGGATAAATGAGCAGTTCTTC.

The V gene is TRBV15, the J gene TRBJ1-2; TRBD1 aligns across 10 bases. CDR1 LNHNV and CDR2 YYDKDF come from the germline V gene (reference sequence). CDR3 size: 20 residues. With V trimmed by 0 bases and J by 7 bases, 20 bases remained unmatched. CDR3 in DNA: TGTGCCACCAGCAGAGATAGGAGTGACAGGGGGCGAAAATTACTAGGTGGCTACACCTTC. Translated, it gives CATSRDRSDRGRKLLGGYTF.

The rearrangement uses TRBV6-5 and TRBJ2-7; TRBD1 aligns across 10 bases. The junction had 6 bases not matched to a gene; V was cut back by 4 bases and J by 3 bases. This CDR3 contains 15 residues. Germline V gives CDR1 MNHEY, CDR2 SVGAGI. The CDR3 sequence is CASSSSGTGVYEQYF. CDR3 nucleotide sequence: TGTGCCAGCAGTTCATCCGGGACAGGGGTCTACGAGCAGTACTTC.

V and J are TRBV6-6 and TRBJ2-5; D is ambiguous. The germline V and J ends were trimmed by 2 bases and 2 bases, with 6 bases remaining between them. Germline-derived CDR1 and CDR2 are MNHNY and SVGAGI (reference sequence). The CDR3 is made up of 13 amino acids. The CDR3 region has the DNA TGTGCCAGCAGTTACGGGCAGCAAGAGACCCAGTACTTC. Its translation: CASSYGQQETQYF.

V usage is TRBV18 and J usage is TRBJ1-3, with D unclear. The CDR3 extends over 17 amino acids. The germline V and J ends were trimmed by 3 bases and 0 bases, with 15 bases remaining between them. Germline CDR1 is KGHSH and CDR2 is LQKENI. CDR3 nucleotides: TGTGCCAGCTCACCCAACTTCGGGCAGAGCTCTGGAAACACCATATATTTT. Translating it yields CASSPNFGQSSGNTIYF.

V and J are TRBV10-3 and TRBJ2-5, with 8 bases aligning to TRBD1. Trimming removed 6 bases from V and 0 bases from J; junction bases left unmatched: 6. Germline V lookup: CDR1 ENHRY, CDR2 SYGVKD. The CDR3 runs 15 residues. CDR3 sequence reads: CAISAWTGHQETQYF. The CDR3 region has the DNA TGTGCCATCAGCGCTTGGACAGGGCACCAAGAGACCCAGTACTTC.